The 20 T cell receptor beta chains below come from one sample, sequenced in a study of blood T cells in healthy people across ages. Primed by a sample-barcoded 5' primer and a J-beta primer mix, a second PCR proceeded for roughly 7 to 12 cycles. MiXCR was run by TCRdb on the 5' RACE reads, yielding one entry per CDR3 protein. This table has about 680,000 distinct CDR3 sequences, 49% appearing once. The sample comprised blood. The receptors come from an older woman in good health.

The genes are TRBV2 and TRBJ2-1; TRBD2 aligns across 7 bases. The junction had 5 bases not matched to a gene; V was cut back by 0 bases and J by 12 bases. The CDR3 runs to 13 residues. The germline V gene encodes CDR1 SNHLY and CDR2 FYNNEI. This chain's CDR3 is CASSEARGSGQFF. The CDR3 nucleotides read TGTGCCAGCAGTGAAGCGCGGGGGAGCGGGCAGTTCTTC.

The chain couples TRBV7-2 to TRBJ2-6, with D unclear. Trimming took off 3 bases at V and 6 bases at J, with 3 bases between the two ends. CDR1 is SGHTA, CDR2 FQGNSA, per germline. The CDR3 has 12 residues. CDR3 amino acids: CASSFEANVLTF. The DNA for the CDR3 is TGTGCCAGCAGCTTCGAGGCCAACGTCCTGACTTTC.

Points on this clonotype: A read error may account for a junction end that differs from germline. The gene calls are TRBV9 and TRBJ2-7; D is ambiguous. The CDR3 sequence is 15 residues long. CDR1 is SGDLS, CDR2 YYNGEE, per germline. The CDR3 sequence is CTSSVGWQVNYEQYF. For the CDR3, the DNA is TGTACCAGCAGCGTAGGTTGGCAGGTAAACTACGAGCAGTACTTC.

This clonotype was recorded a few times. The rearrangement uses TRBV29-1 and TRBJ1-4, with 8 bases matching TRBD1. This CDR3 has 15 residues. After removal of 4 bases from V and 3 bases from J, the junction contained 7 bases not matched to a gene. Germline values: CDR1 SQVTM, CDR2 ANQGSEA. The CDR3 here is CSVVRATGANEKLFF. The CDR3 DNA follows: TGCAGCGTTGTTAGGGCGACAGGGGCTAATGAAAAACTGTTTTTT.

This clonotype has more than one count but fewer than ten. The V and J genes are TRBV5-1 and TRBJ1-1, with D unresolved. The CDR3 loop spans 14 amino acids. Trimming left V 4 bases short and J 5 bases short, with 15 bases between. Looked up from germline, CDR1 is SGHRS and CDR2 is YFSETQ. The CDR3 region has the DNA TGCGCCAGCAGCCCTGGATGGGAGGAAACTGAAGCTTTCTTT. Amino acid sequence: CASSPGWEETEAFF.

The chain combines TRBV18 with TRBJ2-5; TRBD2 agrees at 7 bases. The CDR3 runs 14 residues. Losses at the gene ends were 3 bases for V and 5 bases for J; bases not matched to a gene: 6. Germline V lookup: CDR1 KGHSH, CDR2 LQKENI. This chain's CDR3 is CASSPFAGEETQYF. CDR3 DNA sequence: TGTGCCAGCTCACCTTTTGCGGGAGAGGAGACCCAGTACTTC. The variable domain in full, completed from reference TRBV18 and TRBJ2-5, reads NAGVMQNPRHLVRRRGQEARLRCSPMKGHSHVYWYRQLPEEGLKFMVYLQKENIIDESGMPKERFSAEFPKEGPSILRIQQVVRGDSAAYFCASSPFAGEETQYFGPGTRLLVL.

This clonotype was observed once. The V gene is TRBV4-2, the J gene TRBJ2-1, with 9 bases that match TRBD2. Germline trimming cut 0 bases from V and 4 bases from J; bases unmatched to any gene: 4. CDR3 size: 16 residues. Per the germline V gene, CDR1 is LGHNA and CDR2 is YNFKEQ. In DNA form, the CDR3 reads TGTGCCAGCAGCCAAGAGGGGACTAGCAAATACAATGAGCAGTTCTTC. Protein product: CASSQEGTSKYNEQFF.

The J gene is TRBJ2-5, the V gene TRBV20-1; D is possibly TRBD2 (5 bases). The DNA end is a closer match to TRBJ2-7, so the J assignment may be wrong. Per the germline V gene, CDR1 is DFQATT and CDR2 is SNEGSKA (reference sequence). The CDR3 contains 14 residues. Written as DNA, the CDR3 is TGCAGTGCTCCCTCATTCCGGGGTGCGGGCGAGCAGTACTTC. Translating gives CSAPSFRGAGEQYF.

The CDR3 region is CASGRGGAAEAFF. CDR3 DNA sequence: TGTGCCAGCGGGCGAGGGGGCGCCGCTGAAGCTTTCTTT. This sequence joins TRBV28 and TRBJ1-1; 7 bases fit TRBD1. Looked up from germline, CDR1 is MDHEN and CDR2 is SYDVKM. The V gene end was trimmed by 8 bases and the J gene end by 6 bases; junction bases not matched to a gene: 9. The CDR3 totals 13 residues.

This rearrangement joins TRBV2 to TRBJ2-7, with TRBD1 matching 7 bases. This CDR3 spans 14 amino acids. Looked up from germline, CDR1 is SNHLY and CDR2 is FYNNEI. V trimming: 5 bases; J trimming: 4 bases; junction bases outside the gene matches: 8. The chain's CDR3 is CASSYRGGRYEQYF. CDR3 nucleotides: TGTGCCAGCAGTTACAGGGGTGGGCGGTACGAGCAGTACTTC.

The V and J genes are TRBV6-1 and TRBJ2-6; D is unclear. V gave up 8 bases and J gave up 0 bases, with 17 bases separating them. The CDR3 runs 17 residues. The germline V gene has CDR1 MNHNS and CDR2 SASEGT. In DNA, the CDR3 is TGTGCCAGCCGCCGTGGGCCCATTCCCTCTGGGGCCAACGTCCTGACTTTC. This translates into CASRRGPIPSGANVLTF.

J is TRBJ2-7 and V is TRBV5-1; D call uncertain. Trimming left V 0 bases short and J 9 bases short, with 13 bases between. The CDR3 extends over 13 amino acids. CDR1 is SGHRS, CDR2 YFSETQ, per germline. The CDR3 is CASSLETHFGQYF. CDR3 bases: TGCGCCAGCAGCTTGGAAACCCATTTTGGGCAGTACTTC.

This chain connects TRBV28 to TRBJ2-5; D is undetermined. V was cut by 3 bases and J by 0 bases, with 8 bases left in between. The germline V gene has CDR1 MDHEN and CDR2 SYDVKM. This CDR3 is 14 amino acids long. The CDR3: CASSFLGNQETQYF. The CDR3 DNA sequence: TGTGCCAGCAGTTTCCTGGGGAACCAAGAGACCCAGTACTTC.

Turning to this clonotype: One end of the junction fails to match germline, which may point to a read error. V usage is TRBV3-1 and J usage is TRBJ1-2; D unresolved. CDR1 is LGHDT, CDR2 YNNKEL, per germline (reference sequence). There are 14 residues in the CDR3. CDR3 bases: TGCGCCAGCAGCCTCTACGAAGCCGGCTATGGCTACACCTTC. Amino acids: CASSLYEAGYGYTF.

The J gene is TRBJ2-7, the V gene TRBV20-1; D not certain. The V end lost 7 bases, the J end lost 0 bases, and 16 bases lay between the germline ends. This CDR3 contains 14 residues. The germline V gene encodes CDR1 DFQATT and CDR2 SNEGSKA (reference sequence). The CDR3 bases are TGCAGTGGGATAATGGACCCGAGCTCCTACGAGCAGTACTTC. Amino acid sequence: CSGIMDPSSYEQYF.

This chain joins TRBV7-3 and TRBJ2-3; the D call may be TRBD1 or TRBD2 (5 bases each). V lost 4 bases to trimming and J lost 3 bases, with 17 bases between them. Germline V lookup: CDR1 SGHTA, CDR2 FQGTGA. CDR3 length: 16 amino acids. CDR3 amino acids: CASSSIGGETTDTQYF. In nucleotides, the CDR3 is TGTGCCAGCAGCTCAATTGGGGGAGAGACGACAGATACGCAGTATTTT. The variable domain in full, completed from reference TRBV7-3 and TRBJ2-3, reads GAGVSQTPSNKVTEKGKYVELRCDPISGHTALYWYRQSLGQGPEFLIYFQGTGAADDSGLPNDRFFAVRPEGSVSTLKIQRTERGDSAVYLCASSSIGGETTDTQYFGPGTRLTVL.

The chain recombines TRBV12-3 or TRBV12-4 with TRBJ2-1; D perhaps matches TRBD2 (6 bases). Trimming pared 7 bases from V and 7 bases from J, leaving 14 bases between. The CDR3 has 13 amino acids. The CDR3 spells CASTEGLKNEQFF. The CDR3 DNA sequence: TGTGCCAGCACCGAGGGACTTAAGAATGAGCAGTTCTTC.

The rearrangement uses TRBV9 and TRBJ2-1; 9 bases align to TRBD2. V shed 2 bases and J 8 bases; nucleotides not matched to a gene: 14. This CDR3 comprises 17 residues. Germline loops: CDR1 SGDLS, CDR2 YYNGEE. The CDR3, as DNA: TGTGCCAGCAGCGTCTCTCTCTCCGGGACTAGCAAGGATGAGCAGTTCTTC. Its protein is CASSVSLSGTSKDEQFF.

This clonotype was picked up a small number of times. The rearrangement uses TRBV20-1 and TRBJ1-2, with unresolved D. This CDR3 region has 13 residues. Germline-derived CDR1 and CDR2 are DFQATT and SNEGSKA (reference sequence). V shed 3 bases and J shed 1 base, with 9 bases lying between them. CDR3 sequence (DNA): TGCAGTGCTAGTGTGCGGAGTAACTATGGCTACACCTTC. It codes for CSASVRSNYGYTF.

The gene calls are TRBV15 and TRBJ2-4; no reliable D call. The CDR3 is 14 amino acids. Germline V CDR1 and CDR2: LNHNV, YYDKDF (reference sequence). Trimming stripped 1 base from V and 7 bases from J, with 11 bases between. The chain's CDR3 is CATSRGPSGNIQYF. CDR3 nucleotides: TGTGCCACCAGCAGAGGACCATCCGGGAACATTCAGTACTTC. The whole variable domain, remainder taken from reference TRBV15 and TRBJ2-4, is DAMVIQNPRYQVTQFGKPVTLSCSQTLNHNVMYWYQQKSSQAPKLLFHYYDKDFNNEADTPDNFQSRRPNTSFCFLDIRSPGLGDTAMYLCATSRGPSGNIQYFGAGTRLSVL.